What follows are 3 T cell receptor beta chains derived from one specimen sequenced in a study of cytomegalovirus exposure and HLA in healthy donors. PCR primers comprised 60 Vbeta and 13 Jbeta primers. Clones were read by immunoSEQ multiplex PCR, and TCRdb kept only the in-frame ones, dropping some. The repertoire holds 150,000 to 200,000 clones, with 65% to 90% as singletons. Sample: PBMCs. The receptors stem from a woman between 50 and 59 years old in good health and CMV-seronegative.

This clone was picked up a small number of times. V gene TRBV30 combines with J gene TRBJ2-7; 11 nucleotides agree with TRBD2. This CDR3 is built from 17 residues. Looked up from germline, CDR1 is GTSNPN and CDR2 is SVGIG (reference sequence). V shed 1 base, J shed 0 bases, and the junction held 8 bases outside the gene matches. The CDR3 sequence: CAWSGGTSGLFSYEQYF. CDR3 coding DNA: TGTGCCTGGAGTGGGGGGACTAGCGGTTTATTCTCCTACGAGCAGTACTTC. Supplemented by reference TRBV30 and TRBJ2-7, the full variable domain reads SQTIHQWPATLVQPVGSPLSLECTVEGTSNPNLYWYRQAAGRGLQLLFYSVGIGQISSEVPQNLSASRPQDRQFILSSKKLLLSDSGFYLCAWSGGTSGLFSYEQYFGPGTRLTVT.

The chain is built from TRBV27 and TRBJ2-7; 13 bases line up with TRBD2. The CDR3 has 15 amino acids. V shed 4 bases, J shed 4 bases, and the junction held 4 bases outside the gene matches. Germline V gives CDR1 MNHEY, CDR2 SMNVEV (reference sequence). The CDR3 loop reads CASSSSTSGRYEQYF. In DNA, the CDR3 is TGTGCCAGCAGTTCGTCGACTAGCGGGAGGTACGAGCAGTACTTC.

V usage is TRBV5-4 and J usage is TRBJ2-1; D call uncertain. The germline gives CDR1 SGHNT, CDR2 YYREEE (reference sequence). The V end was cut by 2 bases, the J end by 8 bases, with 8 bases between. The CDR3 has 12 residues. This CDR3 is CASSFSVDEQFF. CDR3 DNA sequence: TGTGCCAGCAGCTTCAGCGTGGATGAGCAGTTCTTC. The entire variable domain, with the rest obtained from reference TRBV5-4 and TRBJ2-1, is as follows: ETGVTQSPTHLIKTRGQQVTLRCSSQSGHNTVSWYQQALGQGPQFIFQYYREEENGRGNFPPRFSGLQFPNYSSELNVNALELDDSALYLCASSFSVDEQFFGPGTRLTVL.